This TCR beta chain comes out of a study of blood T cells in healthy people across ages. General study findings and limits: Compared with aged donors, long-lived donors showed fewer expanded clones, suggesting selection. Older individuals had lower TCR beta diversity per million T cells (the decline was roughly linear).

This CDR3 is built from 18 residues. CDR1 is SEHNR, CDR2 FQNEAQ, per germline (reference sequence). Trimming removed 3 bases from V and 7 bases from J; junction bases left unmatched: 18. In the case of this clonotype: The antigen is not known.

Sample-barcoded 5' priming and a J-beta primer mix drove a second PCR of about 6 to 12 cycles. TCRdb reanalysed the 5' RACE reads using MiXCR and keeps one entry per CDR3 protein. The sample gives over 1,500,000 distinct CDR3 sequences, just under 50% of which show up once; 2% to 2.5% is in the top ten. Caucasian, healthy and from Russia, the donors were aged between roughly 6 and 95. The specimen sequenced was blood. The source is a woman in her forties in good health. The chain combines TRBV7-9 with TRBJ2-1, with 7 nucleotides matching TRBD2. Here the CDR3 DNA reads TGTGCCAGCAGCTTGCCGGGGGGTATGGCGGACCGGGGGAATGAGCAGTTCTTC. Its translation: CASSLPGGMADRGNEQFF.